This T cell receptor beta chain was captured in a study of shared clonotypes between healthy human individuals. Study summary: Ranging from 18 to 49 in age, donors were two women and a few men.

V lost 2 bases and J lost 1; bases outside the gene matches: 2. This CDR3 is 15 amino acids long. Germline CDR1 and CDR2: SGHNT and YENEEA. Recent acute infections and vaccinations were absent in the healthy HIV-negative adult donors. There are a few counts of this clone. Replicate PCRs from sorted subsets contained approximately 190 ng DNA, which is around 29,000 T cell genomes. Method: immunoSEQ multiplex PCR; TCRdb's copy keeps in-frame clones and lacks some. This table has over 850,000 clones, about 84% appearing once. The V gene is TRBV11-3, the J gene TRBJ2-1, with 7 bases lining up with TRBD2. The sample taken for sequencing was memory CD4+ T cells from PBMCs. Indicated subset: CD45RA-negative fraction. The receptor was derived from a man aged 18 to 29 in good health. Some clones in this sample may be carry-over from other donors' samples. The CDR3 protein is CASSLHGGSYNEQFF. The CDR3, as DNA: TGTGCCAGCAGCTTACACGGGGGGTCCTACAATGAGCAGTTCTTC.